The T cell receptor (beta chain) described here comes from a study of OX40 agonist ivuxolimab in advanced cancers. Overall study context: Treatment received earlier with anti-PD-1, anti-PD-L1 or anti-CTLA-4 agents was allowed, and under 50% had some. Study conclusions and caveats: What antigens the expanded peripheral T cells recognized was never established. It was also the case that some nonresponders had low normalized T-cell clonal expansion.

The CDR3 has 14 amino acids. Losses at the gene ends were 6 bases for V and 0 bases for J; bases not matched to a gene: 3. Germline CDR1 is MRHNA and CDR2 is SNTAGT. The repertoire was sequenced with immunoSEQ multiplex PCR; TCRdb's copy has only in-frame clones and lacks some. The repertoire holds approximately 120,000 clones, 85% to 95% seen once, with about 0.81% in the top ten. This clone was seen only once. The antigen is unknown. The material sequenced was CD4+ or CD8+ T cells sorted from blood, taken in a trial of the OX40 agonist ivuxolimab. This clonotype was obtained from an adult with an advanced solid tumor such as melanoma, head and neck, liver or kidney cancer. The chain couples TRBV6-4 to TRBJ2-3, with 7 bases aligning to TRBD2. The CDR3 spells CASSQRGSTDTQYF. CDR3 DNA sequence: TGTGCCAGCAGCCAGCGGGGAAGCACAGATACGCAGTATTTT.